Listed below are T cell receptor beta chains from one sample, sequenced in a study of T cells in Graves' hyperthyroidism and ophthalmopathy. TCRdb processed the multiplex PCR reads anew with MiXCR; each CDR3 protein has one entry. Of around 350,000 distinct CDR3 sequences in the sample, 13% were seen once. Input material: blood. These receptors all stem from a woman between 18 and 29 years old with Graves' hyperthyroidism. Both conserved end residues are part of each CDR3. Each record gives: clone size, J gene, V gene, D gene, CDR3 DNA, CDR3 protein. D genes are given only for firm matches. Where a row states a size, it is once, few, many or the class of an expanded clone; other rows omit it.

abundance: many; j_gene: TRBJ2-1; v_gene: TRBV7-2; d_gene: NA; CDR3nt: TGTGCCAGCAGCTCCCTACTCCTACAAATTTACAATGAGCAGTTCTTC; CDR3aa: CASSSLLLQIYNEQFF
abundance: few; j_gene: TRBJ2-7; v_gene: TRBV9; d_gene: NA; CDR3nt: TGTGCCAGCAGCGTATCTCCAGGGCCGCACAACGAGCAGTACTTC; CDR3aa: CASSVSPGPHNEQYF
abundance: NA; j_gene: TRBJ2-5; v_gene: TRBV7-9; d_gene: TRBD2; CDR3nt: TGTGCCAGCAGCTCCCCGGGAGGGCCGAGAGAGACCCAGTACTTC; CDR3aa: CASSSPGGPRETQYF
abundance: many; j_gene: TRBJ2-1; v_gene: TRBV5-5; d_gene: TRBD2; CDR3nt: TGTGCCAGCAGCATGGGACTAGCGGGGGAGTTCAGCTCCTACAATGAGCAGTTCTTC; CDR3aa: CASSMGLAGEFSSYNEQFF
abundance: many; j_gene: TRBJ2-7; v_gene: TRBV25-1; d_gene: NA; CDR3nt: TGTGCCAGCAGTGCTATCCCCCATACGGGGGGCAGCGGTGAGCAGTACTTC; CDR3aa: CASSAIPHTGGSGEQYF
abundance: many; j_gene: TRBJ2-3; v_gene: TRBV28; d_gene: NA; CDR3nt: TGTGCCAGACCTCCGACGCAGTATTTT; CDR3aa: CARPPTQYF
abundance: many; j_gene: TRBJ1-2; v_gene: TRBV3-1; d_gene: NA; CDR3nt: TGTGCCAGCAGCCAAGGAGGAGGGGTCGGCTACACCTTC; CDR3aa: CASSQGGGVGYTF
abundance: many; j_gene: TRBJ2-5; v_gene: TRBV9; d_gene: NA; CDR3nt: TGTGCCAGCAGCGGCTCCGGGACAAACCAAGAGACCCAGTACTTC; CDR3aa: CASSGSGTNQETQYF
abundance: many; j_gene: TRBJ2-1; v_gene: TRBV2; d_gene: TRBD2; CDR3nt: TGTGCCAGCAGGATTGCCCCGGGAGGGCATGAGCAGTTCTTC; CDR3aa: CASRIAPGGHEQFF
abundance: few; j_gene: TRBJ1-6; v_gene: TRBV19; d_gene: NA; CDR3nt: TGTGCCAGTAGTACCTGGACAGCTTCCTATAATTCACCCCTCCACTTT; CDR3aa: CASSTWTASYNSPLHF
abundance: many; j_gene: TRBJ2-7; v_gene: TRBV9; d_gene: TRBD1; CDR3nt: TGTGCCAGCAGCCCCCGGGACAGGGGCGCTTACGAGCAGTACTTC; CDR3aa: CASSPRDRGAYEQYF
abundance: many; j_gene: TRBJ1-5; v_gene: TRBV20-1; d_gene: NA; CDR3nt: TGCAGTGCGGGCCCTTTCCCTAATCAGCCCCAGCATTTT; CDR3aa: CSAGPFPNQPQHF
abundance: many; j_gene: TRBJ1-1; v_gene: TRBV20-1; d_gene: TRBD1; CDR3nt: TGCAGTGCTTGGCAGGGGGGGATGAACACTGAAGCTTTCTTT; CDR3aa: CSAWQGGMNTEAFF
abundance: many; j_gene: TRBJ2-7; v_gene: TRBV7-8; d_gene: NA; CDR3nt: TGTGCCAGCGAGCAAGGGGGTAGGCACGAGCAGTACTTC; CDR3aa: CASEQGGRHEQYF
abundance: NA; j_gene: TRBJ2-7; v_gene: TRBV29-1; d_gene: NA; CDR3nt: TGCAGCGTTATCCGACAGGAAGGCCCCTACGAGCAGTACTTC; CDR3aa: CSVIRQEGPYEQYF
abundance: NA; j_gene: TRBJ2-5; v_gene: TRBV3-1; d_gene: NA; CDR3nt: TGTGCCAGCAGGCGGCTCCCCACGATCCAAGAGACCCAGTACTTC; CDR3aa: CASRRLPTIQETQYF
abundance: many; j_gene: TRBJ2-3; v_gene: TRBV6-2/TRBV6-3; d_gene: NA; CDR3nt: TGTGCCAGCAGTTACCGGGCAGATACGCAGTATTTT; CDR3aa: CASSYRADTQYF
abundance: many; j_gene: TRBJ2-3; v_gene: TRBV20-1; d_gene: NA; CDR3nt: TGCACCCCTCCAGGGGCCGGCACAGATACGCAGTATTTT; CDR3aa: CTPPGAGTDTQYF
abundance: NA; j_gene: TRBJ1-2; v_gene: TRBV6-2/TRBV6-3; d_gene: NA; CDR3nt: TGTGCCAGCAGTTGGGGAGTCTATGGCTACACCTTC; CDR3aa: CASSWGVYGYTF
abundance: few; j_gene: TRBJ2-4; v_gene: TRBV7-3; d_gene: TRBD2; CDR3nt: TGTGCCAGCAGCTTAACTGGAGCGGGAGGGTGGAACATTCAGTACTTC; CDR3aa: CASSLTGAGGWNIQYF
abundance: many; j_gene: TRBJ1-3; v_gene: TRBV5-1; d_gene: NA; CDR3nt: TGCGCCAGCAGCTTGGATCCAGGGACGGACACCATATATTTT; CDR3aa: CASSLDPGTDTIYF
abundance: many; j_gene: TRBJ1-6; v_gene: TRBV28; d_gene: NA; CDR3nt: TGTGCCAGCAGTCCTATACAGGGTTATAATTCACCCCTCCACTTT; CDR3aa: CASSPIQGYNSPLHF
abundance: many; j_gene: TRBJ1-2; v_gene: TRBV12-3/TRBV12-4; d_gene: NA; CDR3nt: TGTGCCACCCTAGCGCAGGGCACGAACTATGGCTACACCTTC; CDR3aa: CATLAQGTNYGYTF
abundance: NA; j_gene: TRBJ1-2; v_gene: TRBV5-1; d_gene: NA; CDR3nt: TGCGCCAGCAGCTTGGAAGCGGGACTCAAGGGCTATGGCTACACCTTC; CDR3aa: CASSLEAGLKGYGYTF
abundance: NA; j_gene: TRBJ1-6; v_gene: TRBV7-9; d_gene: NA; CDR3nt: TGTGCCAGCAGCTCCCCGGGAAGTGGCCATTCACCCCTCCACTTT; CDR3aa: CASSSPGSGHSPLHF
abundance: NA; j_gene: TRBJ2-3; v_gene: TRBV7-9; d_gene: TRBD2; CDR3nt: TGTGCCAGCAGCTTAGGAGCGGGAGTCGGGGATACGCAGTATTTT; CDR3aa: CASSLGAGVGDTQYF
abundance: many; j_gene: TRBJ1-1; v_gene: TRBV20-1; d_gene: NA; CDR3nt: TGCAGTTTTTCTGGCAGGGAGGGAACTGCTGAAGCTTTCTTT; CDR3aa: CSFSGREGTAEAFF
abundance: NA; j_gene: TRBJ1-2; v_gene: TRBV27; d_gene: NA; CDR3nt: TGTGCCAGCAGTTTAGGGGGTCAGGTTAACTATGGCTACACCTTC; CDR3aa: CASSLGGQVNYGYTF
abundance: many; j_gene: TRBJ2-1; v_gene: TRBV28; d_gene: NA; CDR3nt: TGTGCCAGCAGTTTCCATCAGGGGACTTCCTCCTACAATGAGCAGTTCTTC; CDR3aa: CASSFHQGTSSYNEQFF
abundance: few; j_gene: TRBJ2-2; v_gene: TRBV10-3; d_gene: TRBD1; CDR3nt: TGTGCCATCAGTGTCGGACAGGCGAACACCGGGGAGCTGTTTTTT; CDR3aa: CAISVGQANTGELFF
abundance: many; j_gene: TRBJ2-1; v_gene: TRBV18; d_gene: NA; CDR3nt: TGTGCCAGCTCACGGCGGGCGGACTACAACAATGAGCAGTTCTTC; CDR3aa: CASSRRADYNNEQFF
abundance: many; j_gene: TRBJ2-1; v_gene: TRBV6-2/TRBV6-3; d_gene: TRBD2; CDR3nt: TGTGCCAGCATCCGCGGGACTAGCGGAAACAATGAGCAGTTCTTC; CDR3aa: CASIRGTSGNNEQFF
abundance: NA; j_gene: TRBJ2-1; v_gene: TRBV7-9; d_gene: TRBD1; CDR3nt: TGTGCCAGCACCAACCAGGGGGACAGGGGGACGTTGCAGTTCTTC; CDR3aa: CASTNQGDRGTLQFF
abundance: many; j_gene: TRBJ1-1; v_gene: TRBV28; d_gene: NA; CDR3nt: TGTGCCAGCAGTTTAACCCCTACTCACGGGAACACTGAAGCTTTCTTT; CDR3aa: CASSLTPTHGNTEAFF
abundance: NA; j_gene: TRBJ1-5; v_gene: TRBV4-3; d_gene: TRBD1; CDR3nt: TGCGCCAGCAGCCAAGAGGCCGGGGACAGGCAGCCCCAGCATTTT; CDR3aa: CASSQEAGDRQPQHF
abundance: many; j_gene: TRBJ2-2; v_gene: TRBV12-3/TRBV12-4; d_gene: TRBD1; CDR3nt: TGTGCCAGCTCACGCCTCCCGGGACAGGGAACCGGGGAGCTGTTTTTT; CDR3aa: CASSRLPGQGTGELFF
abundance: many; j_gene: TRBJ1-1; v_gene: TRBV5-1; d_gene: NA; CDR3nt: TGCGCCAGCAGCCCCGAACAAAGCGCACGGACTGAAGCTTTCTTT; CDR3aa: CASSPEQSARTEAFF
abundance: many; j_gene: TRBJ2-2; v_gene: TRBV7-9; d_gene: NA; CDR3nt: TGTGCCAGCAGCCGGAGGACAGACGGGGAGCTGTTTTTT; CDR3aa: CASSRRTDGELFF
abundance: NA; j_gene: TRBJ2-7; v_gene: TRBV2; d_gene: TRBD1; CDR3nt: TGTGCCAGCAGTGAAAGGTGGACAGGGGGCGGCGAGCAGTACTTC; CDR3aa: CASSERWTGGGEQYF
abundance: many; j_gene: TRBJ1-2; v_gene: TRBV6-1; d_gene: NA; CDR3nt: TGTGCCAGCAGTGAGGCCGGAAGATATGGCTACACCTTC; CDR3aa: CASSEAGRYGYTF